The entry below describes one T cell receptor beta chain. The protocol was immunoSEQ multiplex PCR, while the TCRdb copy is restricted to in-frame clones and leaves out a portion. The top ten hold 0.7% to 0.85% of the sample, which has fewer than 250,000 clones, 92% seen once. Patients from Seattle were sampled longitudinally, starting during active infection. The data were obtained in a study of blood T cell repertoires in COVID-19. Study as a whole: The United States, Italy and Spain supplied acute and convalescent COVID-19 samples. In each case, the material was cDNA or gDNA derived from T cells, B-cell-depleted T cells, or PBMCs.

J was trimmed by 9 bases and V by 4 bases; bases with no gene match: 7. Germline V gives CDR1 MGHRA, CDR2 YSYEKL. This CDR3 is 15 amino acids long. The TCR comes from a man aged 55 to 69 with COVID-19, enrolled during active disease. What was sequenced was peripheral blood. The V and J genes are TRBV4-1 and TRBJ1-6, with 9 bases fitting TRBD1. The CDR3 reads CASSPTGGNGSPLHF. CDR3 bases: TGCGCCAGCAGCCCTACAGGGGGCAATGGTTCACCCCTCCACTTT.